Shown below are 10 T cell receptor beta chains from a single sample sequenced in a study of blood T cell repertoires in COVID-19 (dated by TCRdb to 2019 to 2021). Library prep was done by the immunoSEQ multiplex PCR assay. TCRdb holds this immuneACCESS table with in-frame rearrangements only. Some clones are missing; in checked studies, unresolved V genes explain under half, and the rest has no known cause. The sample table shows around 64,000 clones, and about nine tenths are seen once. Clones ranked in the top ten supply 4% to 5.5% of the sample. Sequencing was done on a sample of peripheral blood. All receptors derive from a man in his fifties with active COVID-19.

This clone was detected only a few times. This chain's CDR3 is CASSVGLAGSSTDTQYF. CDR3 nucleotides: TGTGCCAGCAGCGTAGGGCTAGCGGGGTCTAGCACAGATACGCAGTATTTT. The chain links TRBV9 to TRBJ2-3; 9 bases align to TRBD2. The CDR3 has 17 amino acids. CDR1 SGDLS and CDR2 YYNGEE come from the germline V gene. Germline trimming cut 0 bases from V and 0 bases from J; bases unmatched to any gene: 5.

The V and J genes are TRBV5-1 and TRBJ1-4; 11 bases match TRBD1. The CDR3 covers 15 residues. Germline lookup yields CDR1 SGHRS and CDR2 YFSETQ. V was clipped by 4 bases and J by 5 bases; unmatched bases: 4. The CDR3 here is CASSTGDRGNEKLFF. The CDR3 nucleotides read TGCGCCAGCAGCACCGGGGACAGGGGGAATGAAAAACTGTTTTTT.

The chain links TRBV19 to TRBJ2-2; 8 bases agree with TRBD2. Losses at the gene ends were 5 bases for V and 5 bases for J; bases not matched to a gene: 13. Germline V gene sequence: CDR1 LNHDA, CDR2 SQIVND (reference sequence). This CDR3 region has 17 residues. This chain's CDR3 is CASSGQKAGVGTGELFF. The CDR3 region has the DNA TGTGCCAGTAGTGGCCAAAAAGCGGGAGTTGGGACCGGGGAGCTGTTTTTT.

The rearrangement links TRBV27 to TRBJ2-1, with 8 bases that match TRBD2. The CDR3 contains 15 residues. V trimming: 4 bases; J trimming: 3 bases; junction bases outside the gene matches: 5. The V gene's germline CDR1 is MNHEY and CDR2 SMNVEV (reference sequence). This chain's CDR3 is CASSYGGRIYNEQFF. CDR3 nucleotides: TGTGCCAGCAGTTACGGCGGGAGGATCTACAATGAGCAGTTCTTC.

The V gene is TRBV7-9, the J gene TRBJ2-3; 8 nucleotides line up with TRBD2. Germline V gene sequence: CDR1 SEHNR, CDR2 FQNEAQ (reference sequence). This CDR3 comprises 17 residues. Trimming cost V 1 base and J 0 bases; bases outside gene matches: 6. CDR3 in amino acids: CASSLEGLAGSTDTQYF. CDR3 DNA sequence: TGTGCCAGCAGCTTAGAGGGTCTAGCGGGTAGCACAGATACGCAGTATTTT.

J is TRBJ2-7 and V is TRBV2, with TRBD1 matching over 7 bases. J was trimmed by 1 base and V by 6 bases; bases with no gene match: 6. The germline V gene has CDR1 SNHLY and CDR2 FYNNEI. The CDR3 extends over 14 amino acids. The chain's CDR3 is CASSVRDRSYEQYF. CDR3 DNA sequence: TGTGCCAGCAGCGTCCGGGACAGATCCTACGAGCAGTACTTC.

CDR3 loop: CASSELSPNYGYTF. The CDR3 DNA is TGTGCCAGCAGTGAACTCTCCCCTAACTATGGCTACACCTTC. This chain connects TRBV2 to TRBJ1-2, with D uncertain. CDR1 is SNHLY, CDR2 FYNNEI, per germline. V lost 2 bases, J lost 0 bases, and 7 bases lay in between. This CDR3 is 14 amino acids long.

The chain links TRBV19 to TRBJ2-1, with D maybe TRBD1 (5 bases). The CDR3 covers 15 residues. The V end was cut by 4 bases, the J end by 0 bases, with 10 bases between. CDR1 LNHDA and CDR2 SQIVND come from the germline V gene (reference sequence). CDR3 bases: TGTGCCAGTAGTACGACAGAGAGCTCCTACAATGAGCAGTTCTTC. Residues: CASSTTESSYNEQFF.

This rearrangement joins TRBV19 to TRBJ2-7; 7 nucleotides agree with TRBD2. V lost 2 bases, J lost 1 base, and 5 bases stayed unmatched. CDR3 length: 15 amino acids. Germline CDR1 reads LNHDA; CDR2 reads SQIVND (reference sequence). CDR3 amino acids: CASSIISGASYEQYF. For the CDR3, the DNA is TGTGCCAGTAGTATAATAAGCGGGGCTTCCTACGAGCAGTACTTC.

The CDR3 is CASSLRPGSSTDTQYF. CDR3 nucleotide sequence: TGTGCCAGCAGCCTTAGACCGGGGAGTTCCACAGATACGCAGTATTTT. The chain combines TRBV7-2 with TRBJ2-3, with D maybe TRBD2 (5 bases). Trimming took 5 bases from V and 2 from J, leaving 17 bases between them. The CDR3 extends over 16 amino acids. The germline V gene has CDR1 SGHTA and CDR2 FQGNSA.